This TCR beta chain was documented in a study of post-analysis software for immune sequencing data. This clonotype was observed a single time. Its antigen is unknown. General study points: Five or six TRBV segments, TRBV5-6, TRBV5-1 and TRBV20-1 among them, were found more frequent in patients than controls.

The CDR3 has 15 residues. Germline CDR1 is DFQATT and CDR2 is SNEGSKA (reference sequence). Each TCR beta cDNA library carried unique molecular identifiers. MiXCR, applied by TCRdb to the PCR reads, yields one record per CDR3 protein. The repertoire holds hundreds of thousands of distinct CDR3 sequences, with 35% to 40% as singletons. The V call is TRBV20-1, the J call TRBJ2-5; 8 nucleotides agree with TRBD2. The DNA end lines up better with TRBJ2-7; the J call may be wrong. The sequencing sample was made of blood. The sequence was collected from a girl aged 10 to 17 with multiple sclerosis. CDR3 loop: CSAISHSGASYEQYF. The CDR3 nucleotides read TGCAGTGCTATCAGCCATAGCGGGGCCTCCTACGAGCAGTACTTC.